This entry lists 24 T cell receptor delta chains sequenced from one sample in a study of gamma-delta T cells after stem cell transplantation. TCRdb re-identified clones in the RT-PCR reads via CATT. The sample shows roughly 2,000 delta-chain clones, about 4.6% of them seen only once. Sequenced sample: gamma-delta T cells. All receptors come from a human donor. It is not recorded whose cells these are; they may come from a transplant donor.

This clone ranks as medium-sized. J is TRDJ1 and V is TRDV2; TRDD3 matches 7 bases. CDR1 and CDR2 (germline): GEAIGNYY, EKD. The CDR3 runs 18 residues. Unmatched junction bases numbered 17, after V lost 3 bases and J lost 2 bases. CDR3 in DNA: TGTGCCTGTGACTATTCCTCCCGCTGGGGGGATCCGACCGATAAACTCATCTTT. Its protein product is CACDYSSRWGDPTDKLIF.

Remarks on this clone: TCRdb's protein, taken from a much larger clone, differs from this DNA's translation at residue 4, likely owing to a read error; the protein displayed comes from the DNA. The J gene is TRDJ1, the V gene TRDV2; tentatively, D is TRDD3 (5 bases). Germline CDR1 reads GEAIGNYY; CDR2 reads EKD. V lost 5 bases and J lost 0, with 15 bases in between. The CDR3 has 15 amino acids. CDR3 in amino acids: CACGALLAHTDKLIF. The CDR3 DNA reads TGTGCCTGTGGCGCGCTACTGGCCCACACCGATAAACTCATCTTT.

Turning to this clone: One base separates it from a far larger clone, so it is likely a read error. This chain uses TRDV2 with TRDJ1; D ambiguous. CDR1 GEAIGNYY and CDR2 EKD come from the germline V gene. Trimming took off 0 bases at V and 2 bases at J, with 30 bases between the two ends. This CDR3 contains 21 residues. The DNA of the CDR3 is TGTGCCTGTGACACCCTCATGCCAGGTCGTATGGGACGAGGCCTTACCGATAAACTCATCTTT. Its protein product is CACDTLMPGRMGRGLTDKLIF.

This clone has just a few counts. The chain recombines TRDV2 with TRDJ1; 12 nucleotides align to TRDD3. The germline V gene has CDR1 GEAIGNYY and CDR2 EKD. The CDR3 totals 16 residues. V shed 3 bases and J 1 base; nucleotides not matched to a gene: 5. The CDR3 sequence is CACDSLGDTSTDKLIF. Written as DNA, the CDR3 is TGTGCCTGTGACTCCCTGGGGGATACGTCCACCGATAAACTCATCTTT.

This clone was seen more than once but under ten times. A far larger clone is one nucleotide away, so this likely arose from a read error. This same CDR3 is encoded by further DNA sequences in the sample. The chain links TRDV2 to TRDJ1, with 8 bases identical to TRDD3. The CDR3 covers 16 residues. CDR1 is GEAIGNYY and CDR2 is EKD in the germline V gene. The CDR3, as DNA: TGTGCCTGTGATTTACTGGGGGCTCAGTACACCGATAAGCTCATCTTT. Its protein product is CACDLLGAQYTDKLIF.

This clone was detected only a few times. TCRdb pairs this DNA with a much larger clone's protein that differs at residue 12, likely a read error; the protein shown was translated from the DNA. The V gene is TRDV2, the J gene TRDJ1, with TRDD3 matching 7 bases. This CDR3 is 18 amino acids long. V trimming: 0 bases; J trimming: 4 bases; junction bases outside the gene matches: 16. The germline V gene has CDR1 GEAIGNYY and CDR2 EKD. As DNA, the CDR3 is TGTGCCTGTGACACCGTGTCTGGGGGTCCCCCTCCGGGCGATAAACTCATCTTT. It is translated as CACDTVSGGPPPGDKLIF.

Comments on this clone: The protein held in TCRdb is that of a much larger clone and does not match this DNA's translation at residue 3, likely because of a read error; the protein shown is translated from the DNA. The V and J genes are TRDV2 and TRDJ3; 7 positions match TRDD3. This CDR3 has 18 residues. Looked up from germline, CDR1 is GEAIGNYY and CDR2 is EKD. In nucleotides, the CDR3 is TGTGCCGGTGACACCGTTGGGGGACCTTCCTGGGACACCCGACAGATGTTTTTC. It specifies CAGDTVGGPSWDTRQMFF.

In this sample, this clone turned up a few times. Only one base separates this from a far larger clonotype, so it likely reflects a read error. The sample carries other DNA sequences with the same CDR3. The chain has TRDV2 and TRDJ1; TRDD3 agrees at 11 bases. The germline gives CDR1 GEAIGNYY, CDR2 EKD. This CDR3 is built from 18 residues. With 1 base clipped from V and 2 bases from J, the junction kept 11 bases outside the gene matches. CDR3: CACDTVDGGYAGTDKLIF. As DNA, the CDR3 is TGTGCCTGTGACACTGTTGATGGGGGATACGCAGGGACCGATAAACTCATCTTT.

This clone was detected only a few times. A much more abundant neighbour one base away suggests this may be a read error. The chain carries TRDV2 and TRDJ1; TRDD3 aligns across 7 bases. CDR1 is GEAIGNYY and CDR2 is EKD in the germline V gene. CDR3 length equals 17 residues. The CDR3 sequence is CARDSVTGDADTDKLIF. DNA for the CDR3: TGTGCCCGTGACAGCGTTACTGGGGACGCCGACACCGATAAACTCATCTTT.

Comments on this clone: The protein TCRdb gives is from a much larger clone and does not agree with this DNA's translation at residue 14, likely a read error; the protein shown here comes from the DNA. The gene calls are TRDV2 and TRDJ1, with 10 bases that match TRDD3. This CDR3 spans 18 amino acids. Losses at the gene ends were 3 bases for V and 6 bases for J; bases not matched to a gene: 18. CDR1 and CDR2 (germline): GEAIGNYY, EKD. The CDR3 spells CACDPLLLGDTLPNKLIF. The CDR3 DNA is TGTGCCTGTGACCCCCTTCTTTTGGGGGATACTCTCCCCAATAAACTCATCTTT.

Comments on this clone: This sequence may be a read error, since a much larger clone differs from it by one base. The chain employs TRDV2 and TRDJ1, with D hard to call. Germline lookup yields CDR1 GEAIGNYY and CDR2 EKD. The CDR3 length is 14 residues. Trimming removed 0 bases at V and 6 bases at J, with 13 bases between. The CDR3 loop reads CACDTLSAANKLIF. DNA for the CDR3: TGTGCCTGTGACACCCTCTCGGCGGCCAATAAACTCATCTTT.

The sample holds a few counts of this clone. The translation of this DNA and the TCRdb protein of a much larger clone differ at residue 14, probably owing to a read error; the protein shown here is translated from the DNA. CDR3 in amino acids: CACDTVSKLGESTYKLIF. The CDR3, as DNA: TGTGCCTGTGACACCGTCTCGAAACTGGGGGAGAGCACCTATAAACTCATCTTT. The chain couples TRDV2 to TRDJ1; 9 bases match TRDD3. This CDR3 is 18 amino acids long. The germline V gene has CDR1 GEAIGNYY and CDR2 EKD.

By share of the sample, this clone is medium-sized. V and J are TRDV2 and TRDJ1; TRDD3 matches 11 bases. The CDR3 is 16 amino acids. With 4 bases clipped from V and 0 bases from J, the junction kept 6 bases outside the gene matches. From germline, CDR1 is GEAIGNYY and CDR2 EKD. The DNA for the CDR3 is TGTGCCTGTGAAGGCTTGGGGGATACGGACACCGATAAACTCATCTTT. Amino acids: CACEGLGDTDTDKLIF.

This clone occurred a few times. Just one base apart from a much larger clone, this may be a read error. This chain joins TRDV2 and TRDJ1; D perhaps matches TRDD3 (5 bases). CDR1 and CDR2 (germline): GEAIGNYY, EKD. Trimming cost V 5 bases and J 1 base, with 13 bases left between them. CDR3 length equals 14 residues. CDR3 protein: CACGSLGSTDKLIF. For the CDR3, the DNA is TGTGCCTGTGGCTCCCTGGGCTCCACCGATAAACTCATCTTT.

This clone is medium-sized in the sample. Other DNA variants within this sample encode the same CDR3. The chain joins TRDV2 to TRDJ3; TRDD3 matches 13 bases. CDR1 GEAIGNYY and CDR2 EKD come from the germline V gene. This CDR3 comprises 20 residues. V lost 3 bases to trimming and J lost 1 base; unmatched junction nucleotides: 8. The CDR3 sequence is CACDPTGGYGQSWDTRQMFF. CDR3 nucleotides: TGTGCCTGTGACCCTACTGGGGGATACGGGCAGTCCTGGGACACCCGACAGATGTTTTTC.

A few counts support this clone. The protein TCRdb gives is from a much larger clone and does not agree with this DNA's translation at residue 5, likely a read error; the protein shown here comes from the DNA. The rearrangement links TRDV2 to TRDJ1, with 8 bases identical to TRDD3. The CDR3 has 16 amino acids. Germline V gives CDR1 GEAIGNYY, CDR2 EKD. With 3 bases clipped from V and 0 bases from J, the junction kept 8 bases outside the gene matches. The CDR3 DNA reads TGTGCCTGTGACGGGCTGGGGGAACTGTACACCGATAAACTCATCTTT. Amino acid sequence: CACDGLGELYTDKLIF.

This clone was seen more than once but under ten times. A far larger clone is only one base removed, so a read error is likely. The chain is built from TRDV2 and TRDJ1; TRDD3 matches 9 bases. CDR1 is GEAIGNYY and CDR2 is EKD in the germline V gene. The length of the CDR3 is 14 residues. The V gene end was trimmed by 6 bases and the J gene end by 3 bases; junction bases not matched to a gene: 7. The CDR3 spells CACQALGDSDKLIF. The CDR3 DNA is TGTGCCTGTCAAGCGCTGGGGGATTCCGATAAACTCATCTTT.

This clone was seen more than once but under ten times. TCRdb records a much larger clone's protein for this DNA, with a difference at residue 3 that likely arises from a read error; the protein given is the translation of the DNA. V is TRDV2 and J is TRDJ1, with TRDD3 identical over 7 bases. The CDR3 length is 19 residues. CDR1 is GEAIGNYY, CDR2 EKD, per germline. CDR3 sequence (DNA): TGTGCCCGTGACACTCTCACTCGAACTGGGGAGTCGTACACCGATAAACTCATCTTT. It specifies CARDTLTRTGESYTDKLIF.

With respect to this clone: Given a far larger clone just one base away, this is likely a sequencing read error. The same CDR3 arises from other DNA sequences in this sample as well. The chain uses TRDV2 and TRDJ1, with TRDD3 matching over 12 bases. The CDR3 length is 23 residues. Germline V gene lookup returns CDR1 GEAIGNYY and CDR2 EKD. The CDR3 region is CACDSIPEAGGYAGQGYTDKLIF. In DNA, the CDR3 is TGCGCCTGTGACTCCATTCCCGAGGCTGGGGGATACGCAGGTCAGGGGTACACCGATAAACTCATCTTT.

With respect to this clone: This DNA's translation differs at residue 4 from TCRdb's protein, which comes from a much larger clone; a read error is likely, and the protein shown is translated from the DNA. The chain uses TRDV2 and TRDJ3; the match to TRDD3 covers 12 bases. Germline assignment: CDR1 GEAIGNYY and CDR2 EKD. The CDR3 is 19 amino acids. J gave up 0 bases and V 5 bases, and 7 bases lay outside the gene matches. The CDR3 coding sequence is TGTGCCTGTGGCACAATACTGGGGGATACCTCCTGGGACACCCGACAGATGTTTTTC. Amino acids: CACGTILGDTSWDTRQMFF.

This clone was seen only a few times. A much larger clone differs from this one at a single base, so this may be a read error. The sample carries other DNA sequences with the same CDR3. V and J are TRDV2 and TRDJ1, with a tentative D call TRDD2 (6 bases). Trimming removed 0 bases at V and 0 bases at J, with 28 bases between. The CDR3 is 21 residues long. CDR1 GEAIGNYY and CDR2 EKD come from the germline V gene. The CDR3 sequence: CACDTLSPLPTTGENTDKLIF. The CDR3 DNA follows: TGTGCCTGTGACACCCTTTCCCCCCTTCCCACTACTGGTGAGAACACCGATAAACTCATCTTT.

This clone was observed a few times. TCRdb shows a much larger clone's protein in place of this DNA's translation, and the two differ at residue 10, likely through a read error; the protein shown is translated from the DNA. The rearrangement links TRDV2 to TRDJ1; TRDD3 is a possible D gene (5 bases). Germline V lookup: CDR1 GEAIGNYY, CDR2 EKD. This CDR3 comprises 16 residues. The V gene lost 1 base and the J gene lost 8 bases, with 22 bases spanning the gap. CDR3 region: CACDTVGTRVGSKLIF. The CDR3 DNA is TGTGCCTGTGACACGGTCGGAACTCGGGTGGGATCCAAACTCATCTTT.

This clone is termed medium-sized (0.01 to 0.1%). This specimen includes other DNA sequences encoding the same CDR3. The rearrangement uses TRDV2 and TRDJ1; D might be TRDD3 (6 bases). V was trimmed by 5 bases and J by 5 bases, leaving 17 bases between them. This CDR3 is built from 14 residues. Germline V CDR1 and CDR2: GEAIGNYY, EKD. CDR3 sequence reads: CACGAAGVRDKLIF. DNA for the CDR3: TGTGCCTGTGGCGCTGCTGGGGTAAGGGATAAACTCATCTTT.

Turning to this clone: One base away lies a much larger clone, so this may be a sequencing read error. J is TRDJ1 and V is TRDV2; 11 bases are shared with TRDD3. This CDR3 spans 18 amino acids. Germline V gives CDR1 GEAIGNYY, CDR2 EKD. As DNA, the CDR3 is TGTGCCTGGGACACTATAGCACTGGGGGATAGCTACACCGATAAACTCATCTTT. Amino acids: CAWDTIALGDSYTDKLIF.